These 4 T cell receptor beta chains were all obtained from the same sample, sequenced in a study of blood T cells in healthy people across ages. Then a second PCR, running roughly 7 to 12 cycles, was carried out with a sample-barcoded 5' primer and a J-beta primer mix. TCRdb called the 5' RACE reads again in MiXCR, with one record for every CDR3 protein. The table has about 1.5 million distinct CDR3 sequences, approximately 43% seen once; the top ten hold 4%. Sequences were obtained from blood. The origin of the receptors is a woman younger than 30 in good health.

This clonotype has only one observation. This chain connects TRBV20-1 to TRBJ2-2, with D perhaps TRBD1 (5 bases). V was cut by 2 bases and J by 4 bases, with 17 bases left in between. Looked up from germline, CDR1 is DFQATT and CDR2 is SNEGSKA (reference sequence). This CDR3 is 16 amino acids long. CDR3 sequence reads: CSARSHAGAGTGELFF. The CDR3 nucleotides are TGCAGTGCTAGATCCCATGCTGGGGCTGGCACCGGGGAGCTGTTTTTT.

Only one count was recorded for this clonotype. Relative to the germline gene, one junction end is altered; a read error may explain this. J is TRBJ2-4 and V is TRBV12-3 or TRBV12-4, with D possibly being TRBD1 or TRBD2 (5 bases each). The CDR3 has 13 amino acids. The CDR3 reads CATSFQQEDIQYF. CDR3 DNA: TGTGCCACCAGTTTCCAACAGGAGGACATTCAGTACTTC.

The V gene is TRBV29-1, the J gene TRBJ2-7; 13 nucleotides align to TRBD2. The CDR3 has 12 residues. CDR1 is SQVTM and CDR2 is ANQGSEA in the germline V gene. As DNA, the CDR3 is TGCAGTGGACTAGCGGGAGAGGTTGAGCAGTACTTC. The encoded protein is CSGLAGEVEQYF.

This clonotype was recorded a few times. This chain connects TRBV7-2 to TRBJ2-7, with 14 bases aligning to TRBD2. CDR1 is SGHTA, CDR2 FQGNSA, per germline. After removal of 1 base from V and 7 bases from J, the junction contained 12 bases not matched to a gene. The CDR3 contains 18 residues. The chain's CDR3 is CASSLDIPGLAGDNEQYF. The DNA of the CDR3 is TGTGCCAGCAGCTTAGATATCCCGGGACTAGCGGGGGACAATGAGCAGTACTTC. Full variable domain (missing parts from reference TRBV7-2 and TRBJ2-7): GAGVSQSPSNKVTEKGKDVELRCDPISGHTALYWYRQSLGQGLEFLIYFQGNSAPDKSGLPSDRFSAERTGGSVSTLTIQRTQQEDSAVYLCASSLDIPGLAGDNEQYFGPGTRLTVT.